The 30 T cell receptor beta chains below come from one sample, sequenced in a study of post-analysis software for immune sequencing data. Study-level results: TRBV5-6, TRBV5-1 and TRBV20-1 belonged to a set of roughly five TRBV segments that were more frequent in patients than controls.

Built from TCR beta cDNA, the libraries had unique molecular identifiers in them. TCRdb ran MiXCR on the PCR reads and lists one entry per CDR3 protein. Of hundreds of thousands of distinct CDR3 sequences detected, roughly 27% appear once; the ten largest clones hold under 0.7%. No antigen has been identified for these receptors. Sequencing was performed on blood. Every receptor here comes from a girl aged 5-17 years with multiple sclerosis.

A remark on this clonotype: This may be a read error: a much more frequent sequence differs by one nucleotide. V and J are TRBV29-1 and TRBJ2-5; D ambiguous. Germline lookup yields CDR1 SQVTM and CDR2 ANQGSEA. The CDR3 is 11 residues long. This chain's CDR3 is CSVMEMETRYF. The CDR3 region has the DNA TGCAGCGTGATGGAGATGGAGACCCGGTACTTC. The variable domain in full, with the rest retrieved from reference TRBV29-1 and TRBJ2-5, is SAVISQKPSRDICQRGTSLTIQCQVDSQVTMMFWYRQQPGQSLTLIATANQGSEATYESGFVIDKFPISRPNLTFSTLTVSNMSPEDSSIYLCSVMEMETRYFGPGTRLLVL.

The chain uses TRBV7-2 and TRBJ2-5, with D unclear. Germline CDR1 reads SGHTA; CDR2 reads FQGNSA. Trimming shortened V by 1 base and J by 0 bases, and 6 bases separated the two germline ends. This CDR3 has 14 amino acids. CDR3 nucleotide sequence: TGTGCCAGCAGCTTAGTTCCAGACCAAGAGACCCAGTACTTC. Its protein is CASSLVPDQETQYF.

Only a few counts were recorded for this clonotype. The V and J genes are TRBV19 and TRBJ1-5, with D tentatively TRBD1 (6 bases). Germline-derived CDR1 and CDR2 are LNHDA and SQIVND (reference sequence). Trimming shortened V by 3 bases and J by 0 bases, and 12 bases separated the two germline ends. The CDR3 runs 16 residues. CDR3 sequence: CASSIPTGYSNQPQHF. CDR3 bases: TGTGCCAGTAGTATCCCGACAGGTTATAGCAATCAGCCCCAGCATTTT.

The chain is built from TRBV18 and TRBJ1-2; D unresolved. The CDR3 extends over 13 amino acids. Trimming took off 2 bases at V and 7 bases at J, with 11 bases between the two ends. Germline values: CDR1 KGHSH, CDR2 LQKENI. In DNA, the CDR3 is TGTGCCAGCTCACCATACGGGTCGAGTGGCTACACCTTC. Translated, it gives CASSPYGSSGYTF. Full variable domain (remainder filled in from reference TRBV18 and TRBJ1-2): NAGVMQNPRHLVRRRGQEARLRCSPMKGHSHVYWYRQLPEEGLKFMVYLQKENIIDESGMPKERFSAEFPKEGPSILRIQQVVRGDSAAYFCASSPYGSSGYTFGSGTRLTVV.

This chain links TRBV20-1 with TRBJ2-1, with 8 bases that match TRBD2. Germline lookup yields CDR1 DFQATT and CDR2 SNEGSKA (reference sequence). J lost 7 bases, V lost 1 base, and 6 bases had no gene match. The CDR3 is 14 residues long. In DNA, the CDR3 is TGCAGTGCTAGAGCCAGCGGGAGTGGAAATGAGCAGTTCTTC. Its protein is CSARASGSGNEQFF.

This sequence joins TRBV27 and TRBJ2-3; TRBD2 matches 9 bases. V shed 0 bases, J shed 7 bases, and the junction held 5 bases outside the gene matches. Germline-derived CDR1 and CDR2 are MNHEY and SMNVEV (reference sequence). This CDR3 comprises 15 residues. CDR3 bases: TGTGCCAGCAGTTTATCGGGGACTAGCCTCAATACGCAGTATTTT. This translates into CASSLSGTSLNTQYF.

The chain carries TRBV12-3 or TRBV12-4 and TRBJ1-5; perhaps TRBD1 as D (5 bases). V lost 1 base to trimming and J lost 0 bases, with 19 bases between them. This CDR3 spans 19 amino acids. The DNA for the CDR3 is TGTGCCAGCAGTTTAGGGTTCGAGGGAGGGGCCTATAGCAATCAGCCCCAGCATTTT. It specifies CASSLGFEGGAYSNQPQHF.

This chain connects TRBV2 to TRBJ2-1; TRBD1 is a possible D gene (5 bases). The DNA matches TRBJ2-7 better at its end, which makes the J call doubtful. The CDR3 consists of 15 residues. Looked up from germline, CDR1 is SNHLY and CDR2 is FYNNEI. DNA for the CDR3: TGTGCCAGCAGTGATCGTAACAGGCTCGACAATGAGCAGTACTTC. Translation: CASSDRNRLDNEQYF.

The sample holds a few counts of this clonotype. This chain connects TRBV4-1 to TRBJ1-5; 10 bases fit TRBD1. This CDR3 spans 15 amino acids. From germline, CDR1 is MGHRA and CDR2 YSYEKL. Unmatched junction bases numbered 7, after V lost 5 bases and J lost 6 bases. The CDR3 DNA is TGCGCCAGCAGCAGAACCGGGACAGGGGTTCAGCCCCAGCATTTT. Amino acid sequence: CASSRTGTGVQPQHF.

This chain connects TRBV6-1 to TRBJ2-3; D is uncertain. Between the trimmed V and J ends, which lost 4 bases and 3 bases, there was a span of 17 bases. Germline V gene data show CDR1 as MNHNS and CDR2 as SASEGT. This CDR3 spans 16 amino acids. In nucleotides, the CDR3 is TGTGCCAGCAGTGTACTGGGATTACGAATTACAGATACGCAGTATTTT. It yields the protein CASSVLGLRITDTQYF.

This clonotype was detected only a few times. The CDR3 reads CASSLDSGVPYEQYF. The CDR3 DNA follows: TGTGCCAGCAGCTTAGATTCCGGGGTCCCCTACGAGCAGTACTTC. The chain combines TRBV11-2 with TRBJ2-7, with a weak D call TRBD2 (5 bases). V dropped 0 bases and J dropped 2 bases, with 11 bases sitting between them. The V gene's germline CDR1 is SGHAT and CDR2 FQNNGV. CDR3 length: 15 amino acids.

V is TRBV15 and J is TRBJ2-5; 7 positions agree with TRBD1. J gave up 2 bases and V 7 bases, and 7 bases lay outside the gene matches. The CDR3 is made up of 14 amino acids. Germline CDR1 LNHNV, CDR2 YYDKDF (reference sequence). CDR3 region: CATTAGGGQETQYF. The CDR3 DNA reads TGTGCCACCACTGCAGGGGGTGGGCAAGAGACCCAGTACTTC.

In its sample, this clonotype was seen once. CDR3 DNA sequence: TGCAGTGTCACAGCGACAGGGGTTCAGCCCCAGCATTTT. This encodes CSVTATGVQPQHF. This chain connects TRBV20-1 to TRBJ1-5, with 8 bases aligning to TRBD1. This CDR3 contains 13 residues. The ends lost 7 bases at V and 6 bases at J; junction bases unmatched: 8. CDR1 DFQATT and CDR2 SNEGSKA come from the germline V gene (reference sequence).

This clonotype was recorded a few times. J is TRBJ2-1 and V is TRBV15; the match to TRBD2 covers 12 bases. The CDR3 covers 18 residues. Per germline, CDR1 LNHNV and CDR2 YYDKDF (reference sequence). V lost 1 base, J lost 6 bases, and 10 bases stayed unmatched. This chain's CDR3 is CATSRVLAGGPSVNEQFF. The CDR3 DNA reads TGTGCCACCAGCAGAGTCCTAGCGGGAGGGCCCTCTGTCAATGAGCAGTTCTTC.

This clonotype occurred once. The rearrangement links TRBV6-5 to TRBJ1-5; D unresolved. This CDR3 region has 16 residues. Per the germline V gene, CDR1 is MNHEY and CDR2 is SVGAGI. Trimming left V 0 bases short and J 6 bases short, with 15 bases between. CDR3 residues: CASSYSGTSWSQPQHF. The CDR3 DNA sequence: TGTGCCAGCAGTTACTCGGGAACCTCTTGGAGTCAGCCCCAGCATTTT.

The rearrangement links TRBV20-1 to TRBJ2-7; D possibly corresponds to TRBD2 (5 bases). The end of the DNA fits TRBJ2-5 better, so the J call may be wrong. The CDR3 contains 13 residues. Germline values: CDR1 DFQATT, CDR2 SNEGSKA (reference sequence). In DNA, the CDR3 is TGCAGTGCTAGAGATAAGCCGAGCGGGACCCAGTACTTC. Translating gives CSARDKPSGTQYF.

In this sample, this clonotype turned up a few times. This chain links TRBV9 with TRBJ1-2; 7 bases map to TRBD1. V was clipped by 7 bases and J by 6 bases; unmatched bases: 6. The CDR3 extends over 12 amino acids. From germline, CDR1 is SGDLS and CDR2 YYNGEE. The CDR3 loop reads CASYDRANGYTF. The CDR3 coding sequence is TGTGCCAGCTACGACAGGGCGAATGGCTACACCTTC.

This clonotype was picked up a small number of times. This chain joins TRBV7-9 and TRBJ2-4; tentatively, D is TRBD1 (5 bases). Trimming removed 2 bases from V and 1 base from J, with 12 bases in between. From germline, CDR1 is SEHNR and CDR2 FQNEAQ (reference sequence). This CDR3 has 16 residues. In DNA, the CDR3 is TGTGCCAGCAGCTTAAGCAGGGCTGGGGCCAAAAACATTCAGTACTTC. Protein sequence: CASSLSRAGAKNIQYF. The full variable domain, rest sourced from reference TRBV7-9 and TRBJ2-4, is DTGVSQNPRHKITKRGQNVTFRCDPISEHNRLYWYRQTLGQGPEFLTYFQNEAQLEKSRLLSDRFSAERPKGSFSTLEIQRTEQGDSAMYLCASSLSRAGAKNIQYFGAGTRLSVL.

Of note for this clonotype: At one of its ends the junction is not consistent with the germline gene, which may arise from a read error. The chain uses TRBV7-2 and TRBJ2-7; 15 nucleotides match TRBD2. There are 15 residues in the CDR3. Looked up from germline, CDR1 is SGHTA and CDR2 is FQGNSA. The CDR3 sequence is CASSPGLAGGYGQYF. Written as DNA, the CDR3 is TGTGCCAGCAGCCCCGGACTAGCGGGAGGGTACGGGCAGTACTTC.

In its sample, this clonotype was seen a few times. The chain combines TRBV29-1 with TRBJ2-2, with 13 bases aligning to TRBD2. Germline loops: CDR1 SQVTM, CDR2 ANQGSEA. The CDR3 covers 15 residues. With V trimmed by 6 bases and J by 8 bases, 9 bases remained unmatched. Here the CDR3 reads CSVAPGLAGRGELFF. In DNA form, the CDR3 reads TGCAGCGTAGCCCCGGGACTAGCGGGGCGGGGGGAGCTGTTTTTT.

The V and J genes are TRBV12-3 or TRBV12-4 and TRBJ1-6, with D perhaps matching TRBD1 (6 bases). The CDR3 contains 14 residues. With 7 bases removed from V and 5 bases from J, the gap between germline ends came to 12 bases. Written as DNA, the CDR3 is TGTGCCAGCAATCAACAGGGCCATAATTCACCCCTCCACTTT. Protein product: CASNQQGHNSPLHF.

The chain couples TRBV20-1 to TRBJ2-7; D is uncertain. The CDR3 contains 11 residues. Germline CDR1 DFQATT, CDR2 SNEGSKA (reference sequence). The ends were cut back, 0 bases at V and 5 bases at J, with 5 bases in the middle. The CDR3 DNA reads as TGCAGTGCTAGAGATCTCCACGAGCAGTACTTC. Protein sequence: CSARDLHEQYF.

There are many counts of this clonotype. The CDR3 is CASSITGGGYEQYF. DNA of the CDR3: TGTGCCAGCTCAATAACAGGGGGCGGTTACGAGCAGTACTTC. This chain links TRBV9 with TRBJ2-7; TRBD1 matches at 9 bases. The J segment lost 4 bases and the V segment lost 7 bases, leaving 9 bases of the junction unmatched. This CDR3 contains 14 residues. The germline V gene encodes CDR1 SGDLS and CDR2 YYNGEE.

Notes on this clonotype: As the CDR3 is not closed by the conserved phenylalanine or tryptophan, this likely results from a read error. The rearrangement uses TRBV20-1 and TRBJ1-6; 9 nucleotides match TRBD1. Germline trimming cut 6 bases from V and 7 bases from J; bases unmatched to any gene: 10. This CDR3 region has 15 residues. Germline V gene lookup returns CDR1 DFQATT and CDR2 SNEGSKA (reference sequence). The CDR3 DNA reads TGCAGTGCACGGGACAGGGTAGCAGGGAATTCACCCCTCCACTGT. Residues: CSARDRVAGNSPLHC.

This clonotype occurred a few times. The V call is TRBV12-3 or TRBV12-4, the J call TRBJ2-1; D not resolved. The CDR3 has 11 amino acids. Trimming removed 6 bases at V and 15 bases at J, with 15 bases between. The CDR3 DNA is TGTGCCAGCAGATTCCGGCCCCAGCGGTTCTTC. Amino acids: CASRFRPQRFF.

This clonotype was counted a few times. This CDR3 is CASHRISDQETQYF. The CDR3, as DNA: TGTGCCAGCCACAGGATTTCTGACCAAGAGACCCAGTACTTC. The gene calls are TRBV6-2 or TRBV6-3 and TRBJ2-5; weak D call: TRBD1 (5 bases). V lost 8 bases, J lost 0 bases, and 13 bases lay in between. This CDR3 has 14 residues. Germline CDR1 reads MNHEY; CDR2 reads SVGEGT.

This clonotype occurred a few times. The CDR3 protein is CASSSPGTDTEAFF. CDR3 coding DNA: TGTGCCAGCAGCTCCCCCGGGACGGACACTGAAGCTTTCTTT. V is TRBV7-9 and J is TRBJ1-1; perhaps TRBD1 as D (5 bases). This CDR3 comprises 14 residues. Germline V gene data show CDR1 as SEHNR and CDR2 as FQNEAQ (reference sequence). Deletions cut 4 bases from V and 3 bases from J, with 12 bases between. Complete variable domain (other parts from reference TRBV7-9 and TRBJ1-1): DTGVSQNPRHKITKRGQNVTFRCDPISEHNRLYWYRQTLGQGPEFLTYFQNEAQLEKSRLLSDRFSAERPKGSFSTLEIQRTEQGDSAMYLCASSSPGTDTEAFFGQGTRLTVV.

This chain links TRBV7-2 with TRBJ2-5; D is possibly TRBD2 (7 bases). V was pared by 6 bases and J by 11 bases, with 19 bases between. This CDR3 comprises 13 residues. Germline V gives CDR1 SGHTA, CDR2 FQGNSA. In nucleotides, the CDR3 is TGTGCCAGCAGTTCGTGGGGGGGCTTGGAGCAGTACTTC. Translating gives CASSSWGGLEQYF.

This clonotype has just a few counts. The V gene is TRBV20-1, the J gene TRBJ2-5, with D unclear. Germline values: CDR1 DFQATT, CDR2 SNEGSKA (reference sequence). This CDR3 has 14 amino acids. Trimming cost V 0 bases and J 5 bases, with 13 bases left between them. CDR3 coding DNA: TGCAGTGCTAGAGATCACGGCAGCTCCGAGACCCAGTACTTC. Its translation is CSARDHGSSETQYF.

This clonotype was observed a handful of times. V is TRBV20-1 and J is TRBJ2-5; 15 bases are shared with TRBD2. The V segment lost 3 bases and the J segment 11 bases; nucleotides outside the gene matches: 10. The CDR3 sequence is 15 residues long. The V gene's germline CDR1 is DFQATT and CDR2 SNEGSKA (reference sequence). The CDR3 nucleotides read TGCAGTGCTAGTGGACTAGCGGGAGGGGAGAATGAGCAGTACTTC. Protein: CSASGLAGGENEQYF.